This paragraph reports one TCR beta chain. These data come from a study of blood T cell repertoires in COVID-19. Only in-frame clones appear in the TCRdb table, and some are missing; sequencing was by immunoSEQ multiplex PCR. The table includes roughly 190,000 clones, 86% detected once. The CDR3 length is 15 residues. Germline loops: CDR1 GTSNPN, CDR2 SVGIG (reference sequence). V was trimmed by 3 bases and J by 0 bases, leaving 15 bases between them. The chain employs TRBV30 and TRBJ2-7; weak D call: TRBD2 (7 bases). The sample taken for sequencing was peripheral blood. The sequence came from an elderly woman in a cohort sampled during active or convalescent COVID-19. The CDR3 DNA sequence: TGTGCCTGGAGGCCAAACCGGGGGGCCTCCTACGAGCAGTACTTC. The encoded protein is CAWRPNRGASYEQYF.